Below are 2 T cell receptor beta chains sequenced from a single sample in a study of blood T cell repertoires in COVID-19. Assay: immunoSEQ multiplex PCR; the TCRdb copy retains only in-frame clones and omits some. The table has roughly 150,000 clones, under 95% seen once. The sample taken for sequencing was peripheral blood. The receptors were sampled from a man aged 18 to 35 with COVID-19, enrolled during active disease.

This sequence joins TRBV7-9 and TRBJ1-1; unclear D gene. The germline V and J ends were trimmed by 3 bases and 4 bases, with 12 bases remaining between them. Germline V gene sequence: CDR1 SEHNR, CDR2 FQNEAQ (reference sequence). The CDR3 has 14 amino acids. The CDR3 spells CASSFPQMFTEAFF. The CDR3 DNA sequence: TGTGCCAGCAGCTTTCCCCAGATGTTCACTGAAGCTTTCTTT.

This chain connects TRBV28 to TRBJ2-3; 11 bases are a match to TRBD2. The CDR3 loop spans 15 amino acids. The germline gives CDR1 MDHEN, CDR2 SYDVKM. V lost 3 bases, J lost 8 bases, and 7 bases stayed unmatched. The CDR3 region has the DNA TGTGCCAGCAGTTTTCTCACTAGCGGGAGAAGTACGCAGTATTTT. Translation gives CASSFLTSGRSTQYF.